In this sample, the clone carrying this TCR beta chain turned up many times. Its matching antigen is unknown. The data are from a study of T cell repertoires in cytomegalovirus infection. Findings of the study overall: The ex vivo response was dominated by HLA-C-restricted CMV-specific TCR beta clonotypes. Identification of carriers of CMV plus the relevant HLA was achieved through cumulative public TCR beta family frequency.

MiXCR was run by TCRdb on the reads, yielding one entry per CDR3 protein. The table shows 160,000 or so distinct CDR3 sequences, with 23% occurring only once. CDR3 length: 17 residues. Germline lookup yields CDR1 SGHTA and CDR2 FQGNSA. J gave up 2 bases and V 3 bases, and 8 bases lay outside the gene matches. The TCR was taken from a human donor in good health (CMV status not recorded). Some clones in this sample may be carry-over from other donors' samples. Sequencing was carried out using PBMCs. V gene TRBV7-2 combines with J gene TRBJ2-1; 9 positions match TRBD2. CDR3 loop: CASSFFSGGRAYNEQFF. The CDR3 DNA follows: TGTGCCAGCAGCTTTTTTAGCGGGGGAAGAGCCTACAATGAGCAGTTCTTC.